The T cell receptor beta chain under discussion was sequenced for a study of OX40 agonist ivuxolimab in advanced cancers. General study findings and limits: Low normalized T-cell clonal expansion was additionally recorded for some nonresponders. Dose levels from 0.1 to 3.0 mg/kg saw CD4+ and CD8+ blood T cells expand clonally by week 6. Researchers report that CD8+ T cells had, on average, more expanded clones than CD4+.

TCRdb's table, derived via immunoSEQ multiplex PCR, lists solely in-frame clones and lacks some. The sample lists fewer than 40,000 clones, 65% to 90% occurring once. Concerning this clone: What it binds is unknown.

This CDR3 contains 14 residues. V shed 5 bases and J shed 6 bases, with 17 bases lying between them. Per germline, CDR1 SQVTM and CDR2 ANQGSEA. Patients were excluded for autoimmune disease history or systemic immunosuppression. The receptor comes from an adult with an advanced solid tumor such as melanoma, head and neck, liver or kidney cancer. The sample here was CD4+ or CD8+ T cells sorted from blood, taken in a trial of the OX40 agonist ivuxolimab. The V call is TRBV29-1, the J call TRBJ2-1, with D hard to call. The DNA for the CDR3 is TGCAGCGTTTGGCGGAGAGGCGCCGGCAATGAGCAGTTCTTC. Translating gives CSVWRRGAGNEQFF.